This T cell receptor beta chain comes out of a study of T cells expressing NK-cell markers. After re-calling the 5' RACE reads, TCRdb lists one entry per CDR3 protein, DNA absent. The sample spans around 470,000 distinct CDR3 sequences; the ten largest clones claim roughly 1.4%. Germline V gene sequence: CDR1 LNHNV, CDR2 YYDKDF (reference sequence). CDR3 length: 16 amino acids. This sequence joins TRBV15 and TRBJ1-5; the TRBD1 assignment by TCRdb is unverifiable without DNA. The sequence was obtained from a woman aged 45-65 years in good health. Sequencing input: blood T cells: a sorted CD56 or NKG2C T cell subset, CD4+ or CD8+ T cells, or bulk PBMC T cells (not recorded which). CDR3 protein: CATSGRDRGLKQPQHF.